This T cell receptor (beta chain) is drawn from a study of cytomegalovirus exposure and HLA in healthy donors. General observations from the study: The authors confirmed in vitro that a few CMV-associated chains were specific for CMV antigens. Most TCR sequences were rare, but some public TCRs occurred in many donors. That first-cohort TCR clusters tended to co-occur in the approximately 110 validation repertoires was found in a later analysis.

TCRdb keeps only in-frame clones here, not all; method: immunoSEQ multiplex PCR. This sample has approximately 120,000 clones, with 75% to 90% found just once. CDR1 is SQVTM, CDR2 ANQGSEA, per germline. The CDR3 sequence is 11 residues long. V lost 0 bases, J lost 6 bases, and 6 bases lay in between. Worth noting for this clone: Its target is unknown.

The donors were members of the approximately 120-subject validation cohort (separate from the approximately 670-subject first cohort). The receptor was isolated from a woman aged 18-30 years in good health and CMV-seronegative. The source material was PBMCs. The chain is built from TRBV29-1 and TRBJ2-7; D not certain. CDR3 sequence (DNA): TGCAGCGTTGAAGATGGCTCCGAGCAGTACTTC. Its translation is CSVEDGSEQYF.